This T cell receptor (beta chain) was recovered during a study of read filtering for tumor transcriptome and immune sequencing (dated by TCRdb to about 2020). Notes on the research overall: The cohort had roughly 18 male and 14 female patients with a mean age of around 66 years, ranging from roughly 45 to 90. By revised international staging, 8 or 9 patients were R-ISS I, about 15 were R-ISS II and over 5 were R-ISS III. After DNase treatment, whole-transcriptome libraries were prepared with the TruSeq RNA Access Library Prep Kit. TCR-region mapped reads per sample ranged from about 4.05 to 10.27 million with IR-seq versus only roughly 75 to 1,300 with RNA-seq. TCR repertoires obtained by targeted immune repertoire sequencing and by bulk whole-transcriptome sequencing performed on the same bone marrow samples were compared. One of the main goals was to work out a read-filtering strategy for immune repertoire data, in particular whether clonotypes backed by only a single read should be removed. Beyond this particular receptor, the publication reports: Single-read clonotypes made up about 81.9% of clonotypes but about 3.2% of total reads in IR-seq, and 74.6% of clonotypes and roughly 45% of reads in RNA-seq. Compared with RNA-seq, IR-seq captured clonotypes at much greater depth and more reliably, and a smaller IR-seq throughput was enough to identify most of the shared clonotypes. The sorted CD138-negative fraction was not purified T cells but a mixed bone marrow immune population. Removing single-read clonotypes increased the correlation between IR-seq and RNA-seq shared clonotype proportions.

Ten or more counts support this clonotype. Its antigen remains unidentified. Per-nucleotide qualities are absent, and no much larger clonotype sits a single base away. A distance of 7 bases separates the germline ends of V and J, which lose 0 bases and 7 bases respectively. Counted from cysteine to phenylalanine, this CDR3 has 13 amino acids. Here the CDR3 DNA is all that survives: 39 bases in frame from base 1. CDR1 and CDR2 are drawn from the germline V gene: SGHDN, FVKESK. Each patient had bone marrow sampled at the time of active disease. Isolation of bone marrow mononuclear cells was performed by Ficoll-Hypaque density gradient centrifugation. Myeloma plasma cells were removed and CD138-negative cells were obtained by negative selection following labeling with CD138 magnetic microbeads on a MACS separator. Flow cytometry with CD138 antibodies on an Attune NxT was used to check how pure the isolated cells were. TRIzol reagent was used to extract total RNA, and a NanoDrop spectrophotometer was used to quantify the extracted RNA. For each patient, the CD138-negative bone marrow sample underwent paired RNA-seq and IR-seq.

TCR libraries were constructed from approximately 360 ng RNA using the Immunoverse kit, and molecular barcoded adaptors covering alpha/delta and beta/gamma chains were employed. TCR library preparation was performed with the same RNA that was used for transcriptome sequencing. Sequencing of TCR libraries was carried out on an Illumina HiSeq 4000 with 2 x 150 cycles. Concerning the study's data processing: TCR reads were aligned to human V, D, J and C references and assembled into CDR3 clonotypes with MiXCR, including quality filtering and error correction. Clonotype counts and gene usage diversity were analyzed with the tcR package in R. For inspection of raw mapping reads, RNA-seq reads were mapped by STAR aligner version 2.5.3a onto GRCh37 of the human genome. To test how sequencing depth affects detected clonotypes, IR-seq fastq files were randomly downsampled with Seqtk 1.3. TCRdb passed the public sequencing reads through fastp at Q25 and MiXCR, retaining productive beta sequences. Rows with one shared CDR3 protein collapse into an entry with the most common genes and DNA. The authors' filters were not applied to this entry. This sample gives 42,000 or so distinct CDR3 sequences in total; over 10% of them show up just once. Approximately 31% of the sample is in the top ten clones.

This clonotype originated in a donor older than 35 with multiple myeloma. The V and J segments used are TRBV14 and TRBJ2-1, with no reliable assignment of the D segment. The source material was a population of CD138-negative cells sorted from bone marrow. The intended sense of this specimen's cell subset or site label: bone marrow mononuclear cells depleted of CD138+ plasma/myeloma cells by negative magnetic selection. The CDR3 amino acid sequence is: CASSQDWGNEQFF. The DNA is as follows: TGTGCCAGCAGCCAAGATTGGGGTAATGAGCAGTTCTTC.